This passage covers 9 T cell receptor beta chains from one sample sequenced in a study of T cell responses to AZD1222 COVID-19 vaccine. Sequencing was performed with immunoSEQ multiplex PCR; in TCRdb, only in-frame clones are kept and a portion is missing. This table has over 110,000 clones, around 91% appearing once. Sequenced material: peripheral blood, taken 28 days after the second AZD1222 dose. These receptors all stem from an adult who received the AZD1222 COVID-19 vaccine.

CDR3 sequence reads: CASSLDREPQHF. The CDR3 nucleotides read TGTGCCAGCAGCCTCGACCGGGAGCCCCAGCATTTT. This chain joins TRBV7-8 and TRBJ1-5; D unresolved. CDR3 length equals 12 residues. The V and J ends lost 5 bases and 8 bases respectively, with 10 bases between them. Germline CDR1 is SGHVS and CDR2 is FQNEAQ. Full variable domain (missing parts from reference TRBV7-8 and TRBJ1-5): GAGVSQSPRYKVAKRGQDVALRCDPISGHVSLFWYQQALGQGPEFLTYFQNEAQLDKSGLPSDRFFAERPEGSVSTLKIQRTQQEDSAVYLCASSLDREPQHFGDGTRLSIL.

CDR3 nucleotide sequence: TGTGCCAGCATCCCAACCTTAGGGACAGTCTCACCTTCACCCCTCCACTTT. This gives the protein CASIPTLGTVSPSPLHF. The chain carries TRBV6-2 or TRBV6-3 and TRBJ1-6; 7 nucleotides match TRBD1. CDR3 size: 17 residues. V lost 7 bases to trimming and J lost 9 bases; unmatched junction nucleotides: 18. Germline assignment: CDR1 MNHEY and CDR2 SVGEGT.

This clone has only a few counts. The chain joins TRBV19 to TRBJ1-6, with 8 bases lining up with TRBD1. J lost 8 bases, V lost 8 bases, and 5 bases had no gene match. The CDR3 has 13 amino acids. Germline CDR1 reads LNHDA; CDR2 reads SQIVND (reference sequence). CDR3 sequence: CASSGQGYSPLHF. The CDR3 DNA reads as TGTGCCAGTTCTGGACAGGGTTATTCACCCCTCCACTTT.

CDR3 sequence reads: CASRTSTGSGGTIYF. DNA for the CDR3: TGTGCCAGCAGGACCTCGACAGGTTCCGGAGGCACCATATATTTT. This chain joins TRBV11-2 and TRBJ1-3; D is possibly TRBD1 (6 bases). Germline CDR1 reads SGHAT; CDR2 reads FQNNGV. The CDR3 extends over 15 amino acids. V dropped 6 bases and J dropped 9 bases, with 21 bases sitting between them.

The chain's CDR3 is CASSVGLAGGNTGELFF. The CDR3 DNA follows: TGTGCCAGCAGCGTAGGGCTAGCGGGGGGGAACACCGGGGAGCTGTTTTTT. The chain combines TRBV9 with TRBJ2-2; 11 bases fit TRBD2. V shed 0 bases and J 1 base; nucleotides not matched to a gene: 2. Germline values: CDR1 SGDLS, CDR2 YYNGEE. The CDR3 is made up of 17 amino acids.

This rearrangement joins TRBV2 to TRBJ1-2, with D possibly matching TRBD1 (5 bases). The CDR3 runs to 14 residues. Deletions cut 7 bases from V and 4 bases from J, with 16 bases between. Looked up from germline, CDR1 is SNHLY and CDR2 is FYNNEI. CDR3 loop: CASTGGVISYGYTF. CDR3 DNA: TGTGCCAGCACCGGGGGGGTTATAAGCTATGGCTACACCTTC.

The chain has TRBV27 and TRBJ1-2; a weak D match, TRBD1 (6 bases). Germline V gene sequence: CDR1 MNHEY, CDR2 SMNVEV (reference sequence). This CDR3 has 13 residues. Trimming removed 7 bases at V and 4 bases at J, with 13 bases between. For the CDR3, the DNA is TGTGCCAGCAAGAGGGCAGGGGCCTATGGCTACACCTTC. Its translation is CASKRAGAYGYTF.

The chain recombines TRBV30 with TRBJ1-1; D might be TRBD1 (5 bases). The germline V gene has CDR1 GTSNPN and CDR2 SVGIG (reference sequence). The length of the CDR3 is 13 residues. V dropped 4 bases and J dropped 3 bases, with 12 bases sitting between them. CDR3 sequence reads: CAWNPSGDTEAFF. The CDR3 DNA sequence: TGTGCCTGGAACCCGTCGGGGGACACTGAAGCTTTCTTT.

CDR3 residues: CASGQNTGELFF. The DNA for the CDR3 is TGTGCCAGCGGGCAAAACACCGGGGAGCTGTTTTTT. The rearrangement links TRBV11-3 to TRBJ2-2, with D unresolved. In germline, CDR1 is SGHNT, CDR2 YENEEA. CDR3 length: 12 residues. Trimming shortened V by 8 bases and J by 2 bases, and 6 bases separated the two germline ends.